A single sample is the source of the 19 T cell receptor beta chains below, sequenced in a study of blood T cell repertoires in COVID-19. Libraries were prepared by immunoSEQ multiplex PCR; TCRdb keeps only in-frame clonotypes and omits some of them. This table has roughly 120,000 clones, 65% to 85% appearing once. Sequencing was carried out using peripheral blood. The receptors shown here come from a man aged 65 to 79 with acute or convalescent COVID-19.

The chain carries TRBV5-1 and TRBJ2-6, with 8 bases that match TRBD1. V trimming: 4 bases; J trimming: 10 bases; junction bases outside the gene matches: 13. The CDR3 extends over 16 amino acids. In germline, CDR1 is SGHRS, CDR2 YFSETQ. The CDR3 spells CASSVAPGQGDNVLTF. CDR3 in DNA: TGCGCCAGCAGCGTAGCCCCCGGACAGGGAGATAACGTCCTGACTTTC. Full variable domain (missing parts from reference TRBV5-1 and TRBJ2-6): KAGVTQTPRYLIKTRGQQVTLSCSPISGHRSVSWYQQTPGQGLQFLFEYFSETQRNKGNFPGRFSGRQFSNSRSEMNVSTLELGDSALYLCASSVAPGQGDNVLTFGAGSRLTVL.

The CDR3 coding sequence is TGTGCCATCCAGGGACAGGGACCTAATCAGCCCCAGCATTTT. Translated, it gives CAIQGQGPNQPQHF. V gene TRBV10-3 combines with J gene TRBJ1-5; TRBD1 agrees at 9 bases. The CDR3 is made up of 14 amino acids. V gave up 8 bases and J gave up 4 bases; unmatched junction bases: 6. CDR1 and CDR2 from the germline V gene are ENHRY and SYGVKD.

V is TRBV24-1 and J is TRBJ1-1; 7 bases match TRBD1. The CDR3 has 18 residues. The V and J ends lost 3 bases and 1 base, in that order; junction bases with no gene match: 13. The germline V gene encodes CDR1 KGHDR and CDR2 SFDVKD. The CDR3 spells CATSDPTQDRARNTEAFF. The CDR3 nucleotides are TGTGCCACCAGTGATCCCACACAAGACAGGGCGCGGAACACTGAAGCTTTCTTT.

This chain connects TRBV27 to TRBJ1-4, with D perhaps matching TRBD1 (6 bases). The CDR3 runs to 15 residues. V was pared by 3 bases and J by 0 bases, with 8 bases between. Germline V gene data show CDR1 as MNHEY and CDR2 as SMNVEV (reference sequence). DNA for the CDR3: TGTGCCAGCAGTTTCAGGGGCGCAACTAATGAAAAACTGTTTTTT. This gives the protein CASSFRGATNEKLFF.

This chain uses TRBV4-2 with TRBJ1-1; D not certain. Germline V gene sequence: CDR1 LGHNA, CDR2 YNFKEQ. Trimming left V 1 base short and J 1 base short, with 13 bases between. This CDR3 comprises 16 residues. CDR3 coding DNA: TGTGCCAGCAGCCAAGGGCACAACATACCGAACACTGAAGCTTTCTTT. Amino acid sequence: CASSQGHNIPNTEAFF.

This clone was seen only a few times. The gene calls are TRBV28 and TRBJ1-2, with TRBD1 as a possible D gene (5 bases). The CDR3 loop spans 13 amino acids. Germline V gene lookup returns CDR1 MDHEN and CDR2 SYDVKM. V was clipped by 6 bases and J by 7 bases, with 15 bases between them. The CDR3 sequence: CASSPNRGGGYTF. In DNA form, the CDR3 reads TGTGCCAGCAGCCCCAACCGCGGGGGTGGCTACACCTTC.

J is TRBJ1-2 and V is TRBV2; 8 nucleotides agree with TRBD1. V trimming: 3 bases; J trimming: 8 bases; junction bases outside the gene matches: 11. Germline values: CDR1 SNHLY, CDR2 FYNNEI. The CDR3 totals 15 residues. CDR3 in amino acids: CASSDGYGRGRGYTF. The CDR3 DNA sequence: TGTGCCAGCAGTGATGGCTATGGCAGGGGGCGAGGCTACACCTTC.

V is TRBV10-3 and J is TRBJ2-1; 10 bases line up with TRBD2. The germline gives CDR1 ENHRY, CDR2 SYGVKD. The J segment lost 4 bases and the V segment lost 7 bases, leaving 7 bases of the junction unmatched. CDR3 length equals 15 residues. The chain's CDR3 is CAINVAGGSYNEQFF. In DNA form, the CDR3 reads TGTGCCATCAATGTAGCGGGGGGTAGTTACAATGAGCAGTTCTTC.

V is TRBV5-1 and J is TRBJ1-2; tentative D call: TRBD1 (6 bases). This CDR3 region has 14 residues. V was clipped by 6 bases and J by 3 bases, with 15 bases between them. From germline, CDR1 is SGHRS and CDR2 YFSETQ. The CDR3 coding sequence is TGCGCCAGCAACCGGGGACAAGGGTACTATGGCTACACCTTC. This gives the protein CASNRGQGYYGYTF.

This chain links TRBV28 with TRBJ2-5; 11 bases fit TRBD1. Trimming took 2 bases from V and 3 from J; bases not matched to a gene: 2. Germline CDR1 is MDHEN and CDR2 is SYDVKM. CDR3 length: 15 amino acids. The CDR3 loop is CASSLGDRGKETQYF. The CDR3 DNA reads TGTGCCAGCAGTTTAGGGGACAGGGGGAAAGAGACCCAGTACTTC.

This clone occurred once. The chain combines TRBV25-1 with TRBJ2-3; 10 bases align to TRBD1. The CDR3 has 15 residues. The germline gives CDR1 MGHDK, CDR2 SYGVNS. Losses at the gene ends were 8 bases for V and 1 base for J; bases not matched to a gene: 6. This CDR3 reads CASGGQGRGTDTQYF. CDR3 nucleotide sequence: TGTGCCAGCGGGGGACAGGGGCGGGGCACAGATACGCAGTATTTT.

This clone was observed once. This chain links TRBV11-2 with TRBJ1-2; a weak D match, TRBD1 (6 bases). The CDR3 length is 13 residues. Per the germline V gene, CDR1 is SGHAT and CDR2 is FQNNGV. V lost 0 bases and J lost 8, with 10 bases in between. CDR3 sequence reads: CASSLDQGRGYTF. The CDR3 region has the DNA TGTGCCAGCAGCTTAGATCAGGGGCGCGGCTACACCTTC.

The chain recombines TRBV19 with TRBJ1-4, with D possibly matching TRBD1 (5 bases). The ends were cut back, 8 bases at V and 6 bases at J, with 13 bases in the middle. CDR1 LNHDA and CDR2 SQIVND come from the germline V gene (reference sequence). The CDR3 is 13 residues long. The CDR3 here is CASASRVDEKLFF. CDR3 sequence (DNA): TGTGCCAGTGCGAGCAGGGTGGATGAAAAACTGTTTTTT.

This rearrangement joins TRBV6-5 to TRBJ1-2; 10 bases line up with TRBD1. Germline values: CDR1 MNHEY, CDR2 SVGAGI. With 7 bases clipped from V and 6 bases from J, the junction kept 8 bases outside the gene matches. This CDR3 region has 14 residues. The CDR3 spells CASTSGTGDHGYTF. CDR3 sequence (DNA): TGTGCCAGCACCTCCGGGACAGGGGACCATGGCTACACCTTC.

The V and J genes are TRBV5-1 and TRBJ1-2, with D hard to call. Trimming removed 0 bases at V and 5 bases at J, with 11 bases between. The CDR3 is 14 residues long. Germline loops: CDR1 SGHRS, CDR2 YFSETQ. DNA of the CDR3: TGCGCCAGCAGCTTGGGCTCTATAGATTATGGCTACACCTTC. Its protein is CASSLGSIDYGYTF.

This rearrangement joins TRBV5-4 to TRBJ2-3; D not certain. Germline CDR1 SGHNT, CDR2 YYREEE (reference sequence). The CDR3 is made up of 15 amino acids. Trimming removed 0 bases from V and 2 bases from J, with 10 bases in between. DNA for the CDR3: TGTGCCAGCAGCTTGGCGCAGGTTTACACAGATACGCAGTATTTT. It yields the protein CASSLAQVYTDTQYF.

This sequence joins TRBV11-3 and TRBJ2-3, with 7 nucleotides matching TRBD2. The J segment lost 6 bases and the V segment lost 5 bases, leaving 5 bases of the junction unmatched. The germline CDR1 and CDR2 sequences are SGHNT and YENEEA. This CDR3 region has 13 residues. Here the CDR3 reads CASSPAGPDTQYF. CDR3 bases: TGTGCCAGCAGCCCAGCGGGGCCGGATACGCAGTATTTT.

V gene TRBV27 combines with J gene TRBJ1-5; 10 positions match TRBD1. CDR1 MNHEY and CDR2 SMNVEV come from the germline V gene (reference sequence). The CDR3 sequence is 15 residues long. The trim removed 2 bases at V and 7 bases at J, leaving 5 bases unmatched. CDR3 amino acids: CASSLRQGARQPQHF. CDR3 nucleotides: TGTGCCAGCAGTTTAAGACAGGGGGCGCGGCAGCCCCAGCATTTT.

This sequence joins TRBV24-1 and TRBJ2-1, with a possible D match to TRBD1 (6 bases). The CDR3 extends over 13 amino acids. V was shortened by 10 bases and J by 6 bases, with 15 bases between the two germline ends. Germline CDR1 KGHDR, CDR2 SFDVKD. This chain's CDR3 is CATLDSNSNEQFF. The CDR3 bases are TGTGCCACGTTGGACAGTAACAGCAATGAGCAGTTCTTC.